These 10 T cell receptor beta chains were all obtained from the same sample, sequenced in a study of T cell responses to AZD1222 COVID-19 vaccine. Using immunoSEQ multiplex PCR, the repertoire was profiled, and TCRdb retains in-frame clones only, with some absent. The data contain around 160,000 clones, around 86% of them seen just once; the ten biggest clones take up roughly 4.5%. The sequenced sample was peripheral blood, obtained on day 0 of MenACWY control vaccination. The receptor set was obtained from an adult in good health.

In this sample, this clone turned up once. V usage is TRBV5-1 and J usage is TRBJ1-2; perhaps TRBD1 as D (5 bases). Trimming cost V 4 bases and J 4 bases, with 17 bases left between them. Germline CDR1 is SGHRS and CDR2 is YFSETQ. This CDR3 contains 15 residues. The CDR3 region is CASSPGQAGSYGYTF. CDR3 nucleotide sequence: TGCGCCAGCAGCCCGGGGCAAGCGGGAAGCTATGGCTACACCTTC.

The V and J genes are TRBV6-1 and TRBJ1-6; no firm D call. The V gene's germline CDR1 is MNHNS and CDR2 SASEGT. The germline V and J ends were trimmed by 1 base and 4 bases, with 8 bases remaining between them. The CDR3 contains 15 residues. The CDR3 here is CASSEVAPYNSPLHF. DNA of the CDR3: TGTGCCAGCAGTGAAGTTGCCCCTTATAATTCACCCCTCCACTTT.

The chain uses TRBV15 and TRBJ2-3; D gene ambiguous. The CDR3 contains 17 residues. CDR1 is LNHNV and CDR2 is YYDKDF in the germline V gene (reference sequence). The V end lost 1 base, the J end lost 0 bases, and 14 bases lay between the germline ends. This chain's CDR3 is CATSRGSGLDSTDTQYF. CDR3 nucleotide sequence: TGTGCCACCAGCAGAGGTTCCGGGTTAGATAGCACAGATACGCAGTATTTT.

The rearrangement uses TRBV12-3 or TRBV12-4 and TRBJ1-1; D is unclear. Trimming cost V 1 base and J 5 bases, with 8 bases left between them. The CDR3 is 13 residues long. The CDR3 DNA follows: TGTGCCAGCAGTTTAGGGGAGAGGACTGAAGCTTTCTTT. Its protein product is CASSLGERTEAFF.

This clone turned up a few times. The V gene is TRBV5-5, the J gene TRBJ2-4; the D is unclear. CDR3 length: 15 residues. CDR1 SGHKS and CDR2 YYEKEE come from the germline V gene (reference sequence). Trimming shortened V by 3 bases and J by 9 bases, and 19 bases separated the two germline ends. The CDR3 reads CASSYPRSNSGIQYF. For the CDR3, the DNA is TGTGCCAGCAGCTACCCCAGAAGCAACTCAGGCATTCAGTACTTC.

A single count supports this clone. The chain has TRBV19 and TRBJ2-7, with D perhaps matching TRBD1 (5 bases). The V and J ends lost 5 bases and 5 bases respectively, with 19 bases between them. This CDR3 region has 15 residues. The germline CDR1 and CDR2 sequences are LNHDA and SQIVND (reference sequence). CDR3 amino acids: CASSSAGDWGHEQYF. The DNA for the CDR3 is TGTGCCAGTAGTTCTGCAGGAGATTGGGGCCACGAGCAGTACTTC.

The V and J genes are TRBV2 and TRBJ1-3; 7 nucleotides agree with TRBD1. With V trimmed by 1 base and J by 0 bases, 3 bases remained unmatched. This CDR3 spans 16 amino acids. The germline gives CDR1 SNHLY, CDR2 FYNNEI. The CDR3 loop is CASSEGRGVSGNTIYF. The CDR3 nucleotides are TGTGCCAGCAGTGAAGGCAGGGGGGTCTCTGGAAACACCATATATTTT.

CDR3 amino acids: CASSEGEQGDEQYV. CDR3 sequence (DNA): TGTGCCAGCAGTGAAGGGGAGCAGGGAGACGAGCAGTACGTC. The chain employs TRBV6-1 and TRBJ2-7; D assignment may be TRBD1 or TRBD2 (5 bases each). The CDR3 consists of 14 residues. In germline, CDR1 is MNHNS, CDR2 SASEGT. The V and J ends lost 1 base and 5 bases respectively, with 12 bases between them.

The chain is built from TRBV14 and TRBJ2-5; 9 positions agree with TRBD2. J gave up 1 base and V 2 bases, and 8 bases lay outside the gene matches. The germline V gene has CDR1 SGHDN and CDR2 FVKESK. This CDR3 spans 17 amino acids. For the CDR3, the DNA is TGTGCCAGCAGCCAAATCCGGGGGACTAGCCGCCAAGAGACCCAGTACTTC. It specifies CASSQIRGTSRQETQYF.

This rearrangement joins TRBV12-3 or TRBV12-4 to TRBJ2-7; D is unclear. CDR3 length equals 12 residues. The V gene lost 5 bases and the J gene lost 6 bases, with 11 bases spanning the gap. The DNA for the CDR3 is TGTGCCAGCAGTCGGGTGGGTCTCGAGCAGTACTTC. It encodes CASSRVGLEQYF.